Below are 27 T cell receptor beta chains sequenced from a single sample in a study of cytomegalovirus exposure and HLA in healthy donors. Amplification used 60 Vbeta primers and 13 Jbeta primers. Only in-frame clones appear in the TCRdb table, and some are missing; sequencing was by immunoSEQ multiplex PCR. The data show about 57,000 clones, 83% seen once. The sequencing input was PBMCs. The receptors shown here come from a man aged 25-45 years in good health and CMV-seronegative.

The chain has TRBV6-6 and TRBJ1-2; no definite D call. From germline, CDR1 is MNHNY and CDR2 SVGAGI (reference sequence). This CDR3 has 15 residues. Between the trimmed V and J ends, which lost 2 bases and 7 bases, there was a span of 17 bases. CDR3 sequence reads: CASSYGVPGSSGYTF. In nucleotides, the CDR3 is TGTGCCAGCAGTTACGGGGTCCCCGGGAGTAGTGGCTACACCTTC.

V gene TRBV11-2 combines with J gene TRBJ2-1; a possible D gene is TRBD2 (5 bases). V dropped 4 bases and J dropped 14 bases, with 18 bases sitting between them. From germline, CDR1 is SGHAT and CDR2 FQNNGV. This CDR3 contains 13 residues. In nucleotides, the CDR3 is TGTGCCAGCAGCTCCATTTTGTGGGGAGAGGAGTTCTTC. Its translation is CASSSILWGEEFF.

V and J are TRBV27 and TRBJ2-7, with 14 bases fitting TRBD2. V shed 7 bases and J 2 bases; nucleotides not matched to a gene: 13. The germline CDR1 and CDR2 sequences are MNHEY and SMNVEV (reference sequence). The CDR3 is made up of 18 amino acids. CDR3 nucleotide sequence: TGTGCCAGCATCCCCCGACTAGCGGGAGGGCGTAGTCCCTACGAGCAGTACTTC. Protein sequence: CASIPRLAGGRSPYEQYF.

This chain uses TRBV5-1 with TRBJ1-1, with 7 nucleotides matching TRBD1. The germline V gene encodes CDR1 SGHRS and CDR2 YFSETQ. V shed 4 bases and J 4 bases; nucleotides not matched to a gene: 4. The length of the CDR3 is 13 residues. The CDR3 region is CASSQAGGTEAFF. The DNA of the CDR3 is TGCGCCAGCAGCCAAGCAGGGGGCACTGAAGCTTTCTTT.

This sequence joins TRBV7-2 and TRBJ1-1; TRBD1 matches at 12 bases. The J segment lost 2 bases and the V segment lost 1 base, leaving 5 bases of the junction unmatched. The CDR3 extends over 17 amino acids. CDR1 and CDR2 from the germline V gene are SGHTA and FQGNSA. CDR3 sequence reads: CASSLVGTGGYNTEAFF. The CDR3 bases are TGTGCCAGCAGCTTAGTTGGGACAGGGGGCTATAACACTGAAGCTTTCTTT.

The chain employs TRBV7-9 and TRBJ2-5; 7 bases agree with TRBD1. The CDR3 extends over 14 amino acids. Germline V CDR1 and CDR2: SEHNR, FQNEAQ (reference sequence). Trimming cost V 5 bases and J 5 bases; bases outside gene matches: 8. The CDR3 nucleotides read TGTGCCAGCAGCCCCCGACAGGGTGTTGAGACCCAGTACTTC. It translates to CASSPRQGVETQYF.

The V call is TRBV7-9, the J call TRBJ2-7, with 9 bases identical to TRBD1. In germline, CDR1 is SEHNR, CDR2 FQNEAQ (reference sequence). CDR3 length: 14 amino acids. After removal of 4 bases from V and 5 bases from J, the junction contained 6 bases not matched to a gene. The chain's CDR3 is CASSSDRGSHEQYF. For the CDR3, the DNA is TGTGCCAGCAGCTCGGACAGGGGTTCCCACGAGCAGTACTTC.

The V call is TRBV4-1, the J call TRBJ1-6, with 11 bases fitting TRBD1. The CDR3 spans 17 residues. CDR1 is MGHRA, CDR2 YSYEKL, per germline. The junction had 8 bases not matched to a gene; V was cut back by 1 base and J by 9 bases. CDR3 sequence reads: CASSQGPPGQGVSPLHF. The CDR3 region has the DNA TGCGCCAGCAGCCAAGGCCCGCCGGGACAGGGGGTTTCACCCCTCCACTTT.

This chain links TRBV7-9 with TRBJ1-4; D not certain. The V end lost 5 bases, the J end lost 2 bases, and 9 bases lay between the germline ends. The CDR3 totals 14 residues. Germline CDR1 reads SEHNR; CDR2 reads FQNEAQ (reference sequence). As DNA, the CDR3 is TGTGCCAGCAGCCCGACTCGGACTAATGAAAAACTGTTTTTT. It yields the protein CASSPTRTNEKLFF.

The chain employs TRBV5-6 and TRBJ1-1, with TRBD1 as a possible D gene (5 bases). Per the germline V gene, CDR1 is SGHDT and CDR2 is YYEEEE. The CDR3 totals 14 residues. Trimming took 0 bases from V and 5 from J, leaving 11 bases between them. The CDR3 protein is CASSLGQGYTEAFF. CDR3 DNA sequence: TGTGCCAGCAGCTTGGGGCAGGGCTATACTGAAGCTTTCTTT.

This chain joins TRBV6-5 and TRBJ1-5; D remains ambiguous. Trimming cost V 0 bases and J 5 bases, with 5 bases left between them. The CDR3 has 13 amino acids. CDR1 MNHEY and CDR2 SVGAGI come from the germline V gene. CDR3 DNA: TGTGCCAGCAGTTACTCGTGGCATCAGCCCCAGCATTTT. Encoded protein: CASSYSWHQPQHF.

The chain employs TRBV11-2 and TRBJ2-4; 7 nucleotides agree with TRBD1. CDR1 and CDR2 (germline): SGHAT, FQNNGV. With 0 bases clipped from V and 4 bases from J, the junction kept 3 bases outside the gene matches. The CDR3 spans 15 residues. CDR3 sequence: CASSLEGQLKNIQYF. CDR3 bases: TGTGCCAGCAGCTTAGAGGGACAGTTAAAAAACATTCAGTACTTC.

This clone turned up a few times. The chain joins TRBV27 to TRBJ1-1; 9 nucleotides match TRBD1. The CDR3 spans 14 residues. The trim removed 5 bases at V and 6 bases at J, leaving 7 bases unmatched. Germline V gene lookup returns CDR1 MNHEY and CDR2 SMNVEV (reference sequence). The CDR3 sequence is CASSTRTGVSEAFF. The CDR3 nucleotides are TGTGCCAGCAGTACCCGGACAGGGGTATCTGAAGCTTTCTTT.

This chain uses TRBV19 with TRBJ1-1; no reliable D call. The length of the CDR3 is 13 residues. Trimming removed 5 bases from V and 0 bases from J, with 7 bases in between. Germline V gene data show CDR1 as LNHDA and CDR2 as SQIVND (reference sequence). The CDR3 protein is CASSPILNTEAFF. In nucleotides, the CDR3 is TGTGCCAGTAGTCCTATTCTGAACACTGAAGCTTTCTTT.

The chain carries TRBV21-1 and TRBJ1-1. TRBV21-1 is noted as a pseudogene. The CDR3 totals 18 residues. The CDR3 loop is CASSKGGAGGERDTEAFF. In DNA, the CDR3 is TGTGCCAGCAGCAAAGGGGGTGCTGGGGGGGAGAGGGACACTGAAGCTTTCTTT.

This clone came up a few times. CDR3 sequence reads: CASSYSVSGSYEQYF. The DNA of the CDR3 is TGTGCCAGCAGTTACTCGGTTAGCGGGAGTTACGAGCAGTACTTC. The rearrangement uses TRBV6-5 and TRBJ2-7; TRBD2 matches at 9 bases. The germline CDR1 and CDR2 sequences are MNHEY and SVGAGI. This CDR3 contains 15 residues. The J segment lost 4 bases and the V segment lost 0 bases, leaving 4 bases of the junction unmatched.

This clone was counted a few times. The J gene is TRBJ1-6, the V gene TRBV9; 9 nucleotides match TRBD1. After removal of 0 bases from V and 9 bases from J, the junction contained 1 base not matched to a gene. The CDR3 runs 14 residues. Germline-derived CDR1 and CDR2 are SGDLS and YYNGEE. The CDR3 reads CASSVDRGRSPLHF. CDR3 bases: TGTGCCAGCAGCGTAGACAGGGGGCGTTCACCCCTCCACTTT.

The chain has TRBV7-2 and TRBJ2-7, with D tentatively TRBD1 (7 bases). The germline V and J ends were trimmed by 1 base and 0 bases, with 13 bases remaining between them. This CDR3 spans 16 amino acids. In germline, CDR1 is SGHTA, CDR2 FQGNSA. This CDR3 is CASSLGAGGGSYEQYF. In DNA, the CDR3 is TGTGCCAGCAGCTTAGGGGCAGGGGGAGGCTCCTACGAGCAGTACTTC.

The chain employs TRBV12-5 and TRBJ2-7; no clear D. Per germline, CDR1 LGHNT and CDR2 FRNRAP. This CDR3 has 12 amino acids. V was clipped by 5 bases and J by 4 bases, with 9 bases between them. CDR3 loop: CASGLRLYEQYF. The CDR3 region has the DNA TGTGCTAGTGGTCTGCGGTTGTACGAGCAGTACTTC.

The CDR3 sequence is CASSVRETSREQYF. In nucleotides, the CDR3 is TGTGCCAGCAGCGTCCGGGAAACGTCCAGAGAGCAGTACTTC. The rearrangement uses TRBV5-4 and TRBJ2-7; D possibly corresponds to TRBD2 (5 bases). Trimming removed 4 bases from V and 7 bases from J, with 18 bases in between. Germline CDR1 reads SGHNT; CDR2 reads YYREEE (reference sequence). This CDR3 region has 14 residues. The full variable domain, rest sourced from reference TRBV5-4 and TRBJ2-7, is ETGVTQSPTHLIKTRGQQVTLRCSSQSGHNTVSWYQQALGQGPQFIFQYYREEENGRGNFPPRFSGLQFPNYSSELNVNALELDDSALYLCASSVRETSREQYFGPGTRLTVT.

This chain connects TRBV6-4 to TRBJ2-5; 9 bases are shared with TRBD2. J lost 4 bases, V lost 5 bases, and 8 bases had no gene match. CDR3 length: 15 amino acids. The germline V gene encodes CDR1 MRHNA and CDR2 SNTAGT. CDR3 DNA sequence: TGTGCCAGCAGTCAGACTAGCGGAGAGGGAGAGACCCAGTACTTC. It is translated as CASSQTSGEGETQYF.

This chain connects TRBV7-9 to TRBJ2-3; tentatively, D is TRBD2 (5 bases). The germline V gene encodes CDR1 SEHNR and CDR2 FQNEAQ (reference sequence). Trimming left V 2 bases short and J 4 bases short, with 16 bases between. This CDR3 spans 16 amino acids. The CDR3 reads CASSLLAARWADTQYF. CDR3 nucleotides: TGTGCCAGCAGCTTACTAGCCGCCCGATGGGCAGATACGCAGTATTTT.

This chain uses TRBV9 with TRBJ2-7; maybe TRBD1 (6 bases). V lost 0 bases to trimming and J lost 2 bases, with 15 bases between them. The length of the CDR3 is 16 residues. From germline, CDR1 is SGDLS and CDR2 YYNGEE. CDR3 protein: CASSVDYRVAPYEQYF. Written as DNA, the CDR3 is TGTGCCAGCAGCGTAGATTACAGGGTGGCTCCCTACGAGCAGTACTTC.

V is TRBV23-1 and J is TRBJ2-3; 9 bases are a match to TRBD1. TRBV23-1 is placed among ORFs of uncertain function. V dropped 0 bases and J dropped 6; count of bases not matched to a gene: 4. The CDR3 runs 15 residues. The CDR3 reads CASSQSGQGSDTQYF. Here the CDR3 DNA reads TGCGCCAGCAGTCAATCGGGACAGGGATCCGATACGCAGTATTTT.

The DNA for the CDR3 is TGTGCCAGCAGCCCCCCTAGCGGGGGCTTAGCCTACGAGCAGTACTTC. This sequence encodes CASSPPSGGLAYEQYF. The gene calls are TRBV7-2 and TRBJ2-7, with TRBD2 identical over 10 bases. Looked up from germline, CDR1 is SGHTA and CDR2 is FQGNSA. J lost 2 bases, V lost 5 bases, and 9 bases had no gene match. The CDR3 spans 16 residues.

In DNA form, the CDR3 reads TGCGCCAGCAGCCTAACGACTAGCGCAACCTACGAGCAGTACTTC. This encodes CASSLTTSATYEQYF. V and J are TRBV4-1 and TRBJ2-7; 8 nucleotides align to TRBD2. Germline lookup yields CDR1 MGHRA and CDR2 YSYEKL. The CDR3 extends over 15 amino acids. Germline trimming cut 4 bases from V and 2 bases from J; bases unmatched to any gene: 7.

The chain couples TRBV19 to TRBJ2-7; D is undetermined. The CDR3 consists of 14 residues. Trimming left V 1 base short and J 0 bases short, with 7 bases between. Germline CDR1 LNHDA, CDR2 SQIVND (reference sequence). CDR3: CASSIGHGSYEQYF. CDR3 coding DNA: TGTGCCAGTAGTATAGGACACGGCTCCTACGAGCAGTACTTC.